These 29 T cell receptor beta chains were all obtained from the same sample, sequenced in a study of blood T cells in healthy people across ages. Together with a sample-barcoded 5' primer, a J-beta primer mix was included in a second PCR lasting roughly 7 to 11 cycles. TCRdb used MiXCR to reprocess the 5' RACE reads, holding one entry per CDR3 protein. The data hold some 640,000 distinct CDR3 sequences, with roughly 49% observed a single time. Sequences were obtained from blood. These receptors all stem from a woman aged 55-70 years in good health.

The chain employs TRBV4-1 and TRBJ2-5; 8 bases fit TRBD2. Germline assignment: CDR1 MGHRA and CDR2 YSYEKL. V lost 1 base, J lost 5 bases, and 9 bases stayed unmatched. The CDR3 has 16 residues. The CDR3 coding sequence is TGCGCCAGCAGCCAAGGCTCCGGGAGGGTCGGGGAGACCCAGTACTTC. Amino acids: CASSQGSGRVGETQYF.

The genes are TRBV7-2 and TRBJ2-7; D is perhaps TRBD1 or TRBD2 (5 bases each). Germline CDR1 and CDR2: SGHTA and FQGNSA. This CDR3 is 14 amino acids long. Trimming took 3 bases from V and 6 from J, leaving 15 bases between them. The CDR3 DNA sequence: TGTGCCAGCAGCTTTGCGAGGGGATCGGGCGAGCAGTACTTC. Residues: CASSFARGSGEQYF.

The chain employs TRBV6-9 and TRBJ2-1; D unclear. Trimming stripped 3 bases from V and 0 bases from J, with 15 bases between. This CDR3 region has 17 residues. In germline, CDR1 is MNHGY, CDR2 SVAAGI. The CDR3 region has the DNA TGTGCCAGCAGTTACCCTACCCCGCGGAGCTCCTACAATGAGCAGTTCTTC. Its translation is CASSYPTPRSSYNEQFF.

This clonotype has only a few counts. The J gene is TRBJ1-2, the V gene TRBV20-1; 7 bases match TRBD1. This CDR3 comprises 19 residues. Germline trimming cut 0 bases from V and 0 bases from J; bases unmatched to any gene: 16. CDR1 and CDR2 (germline): DFQATT, SNEGSKA (reference sequence). CDR3 region: CSAREIVRQGKITNYGYTF. DNA for the CDR3: TGCAGTGCTAGAGAAATTGTCCGACAGGGTAAAATTACTAACTATGGCTACACCTTC.

The V and J genes are TRBV7-9 and TRBJ1-2; D is ambiguous. V lost 10 bases and J 5 bases, leaving 14 bases between the germline ends. This CDR3 has 12 amino acids. Germline-derived CDR1 and CDR2 are SEHNR and FQNEAQ (reference sequence). The CDR3 DNA sequence: TGTGCCACCGAATATGGACGATATGGCTACACCTTC. It yields the protein CATEYGRYGYTF.

The V call is TRBV12-3 or TRBV12-4, the J call TRBJ1-2; TRBD1 is a possible D gene (6 bases). The CDR3 totals 15 residues. Between the trimmed V and J ends, which lost 7 bases and 8 bases, there was a span of 23 bases. The CDR3 DNA reads as TGTGCCAGCACCCTCTGGACAGACAATATAAGAGGCTACACCTTC. It yields the protein CASTLWTDNIRGYTF.

This clonotype was counted many times. This rearrangement joins TRBV6-5 to TRBJ2-1; D unresolved. Germline lookup yields CDR1 MNHEY and CDR2 SVGAGI. V lost 2 bases to trimming and J lost 2 bases, with 13 bases between them. The CDR3 is 16 residues long. CDR3 sequence: CASSYLVGVTYNEQFF. The CDR3 nucleotides read TGTGCCAGCAGTTACCTAGTGGGCGTTACCTACAATGAGCAGTTCTTC.

This clonotype was detected only a few times. The chain joins TRBV24-1 to TRBJ2-1; D gene uncertain. This CDR3 comprises 14 residues. Germline-derived CDR1 and CDR2 are KGHDR and SFDVKD. V lost 6 bases to trimming and J lost 0 bases, with 8 bases between them. The DNA for the CDR3 is TGTGCCACCAGTCCCCGGAGCTCCTACAATGAGCAGTTCTTC. It encodes CATSPRSSYNEQFF.

The chain has TRBV6-5 and TRBJ1-1, with 9 bases that match TRBD1. The trim removed 4 bases at V and 5 bases at J, leaving 8 bases unmatched. The CDR3 runs 15 residues. Germline V gives CDR1 MNHEY, CDR2 SVGAGI. The CDR3 reads CASSSPGQGRTEAFF. DNA for the CDR3: TGTGCCAGCAGTTCTCCGGGACAGGGAAGGACTGAAGCTTTCTTT.

This clonotype occurred a few times. V and J are TRBV14 and TRBJ2-1, with unresolved D. The length of the CDR3 is 14 residues. Trimming shortened V by 1 base and J by 4 bases, and 8 bases separated the two germline ends. From germline, CDR1 is SGHDN and CDR2 FVKESK. CDR3 DNA: TGTGCCAGCAGCCAAGGGGAAGTTTACAATGAGCAGTTCTTC. Translated, it gives CASSQGEVYNEQFF.

The DNA of the CDR3 is TGTGCCAGCAGTCCCAGACCCCCCGAGAGTGCAGATACGCAGTATTTT. This encodes CASSPRPPESADTQYF. The genes are TRBV27 and TRBJ2-3; D unresolved. V was shortened by 5 bases and J by 4 bases, with 19 bases between the two germline ends. The CDR3 spans 16 residues. Germline lookup yields CDR1 MNHEY and CDR2 SMNVEV (reference sequence).

The V and J genes are TRBV20-1 and TRBJ1-5; 7 nucleotides line up with TRBD1. V trimming: 4 bases; J trimming: 3 bases; junction bases outside the gene matches: 3. This CDR3 is built from 13 residues. Germline CDR1 and CDR2: DFQATT and SNEGSKA (reference sequence). CDR3 amino acids: CSANRGLNQPQHF. The CDR3 nucleotides read TGCAGTGCTAACAGGGGACTCAATCAGCCCCAGCATTTT.

The chain joins TRBV29-1 to TRBJ2-5; TRBD1 or TRBD2 may be the D gene (6 bases each). This CDR3 is built from 14 residues. CDR1 is SQVTM and CDR2 is ANQGSEA in the germline V gene. The CDR3 protein is CGAWGPGDQETQYF. CDR3 coding DNA: TGCGGCGCTTGGGGGCCGGGAGACCAAGAGACCCAGTACTTC. The variable domain in full, completed from reference TRBV29-1 and TRBJ2-5, reads SAVISQKPSRDICQRGTSLTIQCQVDSQVTMMFWYRQQPGQSLTLIATANQGSEATYESGFVIDKFPISRPNLTFSTLTVSNMSPEDSSIYLCGAWGPGDQETQYFGPGTRLLVL.

This clonotype turned up a few times. The V call is TRBV7-2, the J call TRBJ2-1; weak D call: TRBD2 (6 bases). CDR3 length: 14 amino acids. Looked up from germline, CDR1 is SGHTA and CDR2 is FQGNSA. The V end lost 2 bases, the J end lost 3 bases, and 8 bases lay between the germline ends. CDR3 in amino acids: CASSLRRGYNEQFF. The CDR3, as DNA: TGTGCCAGCAGCTTACGGAGGGGCTACAATGAGCAGTTCTTC.

The CDR3 loop is CASSVAEATSGRPSSYNEQFF. DNA of the CDR3: TGTGCCAGCAGCGTAGCAGAGGCGACTAGCGGGAGGCCGAGCTCCTACAATGAGCAGTTCTTC. The rearrangement links TRBV9 to TRBJ2-1; 13 positions match TRBD2. The V gene end was trimmed by 0 bases and the J gene end by 0 bases; junction bases not matched to a gene: 12. CDR1 and CDR2 from the germline V gene are SGDLS and YYNGEE. CDR3 length: 21 residues. Drawing the rest from reference TRBV9 and TRBJ2-1, the complete variable domain is DSGVTQTPKHLITATGQRVTLRCSPRSGDLSVYWYQQSLDQGLQFLIQYYNGEERAKGNILERFSAQQFPDLHSELNLSSLELGDSALYFCASSVAEATSGRPSSYNEQFFGPGTRLTVL.

The chain's CDR3 is CSASKAYEQYF. The CDR3 nucleotides are TGCAGTGCTAGCAAAGCCTACGAGCAGTACTTC. The V and J genes are TRBV20-1 and TRBJ2-7, with D uncertain. The CDR3 contains 11 residues. The germline V gene encodes CDR1 DFQATT and CDR2 SNEGSKA (reference sequence). The V and J ends lost 3 bases and 2 bases respectively, with 5 bases between them.

J is TRBJ1-2 and V is TRBV5-1, with D tentatively TRBD1 (5 bases). Deletions cut 6 bases from V and 6 bases from J, with 15 bases between. CDR1 and CDR2 (germline): SGHRS, YFSETQ. This CDR3 is built from 13 residues. CDR3 in DNA: TGCGCCAGCAACCAAGGGCAGGGACATGGCTACACCTTC. Translation gives CASNQGQGHGYTF.

This clonotype was counted once. V usage is TRBV10-3 and J usage is TRBJ2-1; 8 bases are shared with TRBD1. In germline, CDR1 is ENHRY, CDR2 SYGVKD. V was clipped by 4 bases and J by 4 bases; unmatched bases: 6. This CDR3 is built from 15 residues. In nucleotides, the CDR3 is TGTGCCATCAGTGTCGATCGGACAGGGTACAATGAGCAGTTCTTC. Translation gives CAISVDRTGYNEQFF.

V is TRBV20-1 and J is TRBJ1-2, with 9 positions matching TRBD1. Germline values: CDR1 DFQATT, CDR2 SNEGSKA (reference sequence). V lost 0 bases, J lost 6 bases, and 2 bases stayed unmatched. This CDR3 is built from 13 residues. Here the CDR3 DNA reads TGCAGTGCTAGAGAGTGGGACAGGGATGGCTACACCTTC. Translating gives CSAREWDRDGYTF.

This clonotype was recorded a few times. V is TRBV4-3 and J is TRBJ2-3; TRBD1 is a possible D gene (5 bases). The V gene's germline CDR1 is LGHNA and CDR2 YSLEER. Trimming left V 5 bases short and J 4 bases short, with 16 bases between. The CDR3 has 15 residues. The CDR3: CASSADSSDADTQYF. CDR3 coding DNA: TGCGCCAGCAGCGCCGACAGTTCAGACGCAGATACGCAGTATTTT.

The chain employs TRBV4-3 and TRBJ2-1, with a weak D call TRBD2 (5 bases). Looked up from germline, CDR1 is LGHNA and CDR2 is YSLEER. This CDR3 comprises 15 residues. V gave up 5 bases and J gave up 12 bases, with 23 bases separating them. CDR3 nucleotide sequence: TGCGCCAGCAGCTACGATCGGGATTCTTACGATGTGCAGTTCTTC. Amino acids: CASSYDRDSYDVQFF.

The sample holds a few counts of this clonotype. V gene TRBV7-8 combines with J gene TRBJ1-2, with a weak D call TRBD1 (6 bases). Germline V gene sequence: CDR1 SGHVS, CDR2 FQNEAQ. The V and J ends lost 0 bases and 5 bases respectively, with 19 bases between them. There are 17 residues in the CDR3. CDR3 loop: CASSLAIIRGGRYGYTF. The CDR3 DNA reads TGTGCCAGCAGCTTAGCGATTATTAGGGGGGGCCGGTATGGCTACACCTTC.

The rearrangement links TRBV7-3 to TRBJ2-1, with TRBD2 matching 12 bases. With 4 bases clipped from V and 9 bases from J, the junction kept 7 bases outside the gene matches. Germline V lookup: CDR1 SGHTA, CDR2 FQGTGA. The CDR3 is made up of 15 amino acids. The chain's CDR3 is CASSSLAGGTSEQFF. The CDR3 bases are TGTGCCAGCAGCTCACTAGCGGGAGGTACGAGTGAGCAGTTCTTC.

This clonotype has a handful of counts. V and J are TRBV4-3 and TRBJ1-2, with D uncertain. Germline CDR1 is LGHNA and CDR2 is YSLEER. The V gene lost 0 bases and the J gene lost 2 bases, with 7 bases spanning the gap. The CDR3 extends over 14 amino acids. CDR3 sequence reads: CASSQDRVNYGYTF. The CDR3 nucleotides are TGCGCCAGCAGCCAAGATCGGGTAAACTATGGCTACACCTTC.

This clonotype came up a few times. The rearrangement uses TRBV5-6 and TRBJ2-4, with D possibly TRBD2 on 5 matching bases. Looked up from germline, CDR1 is SGHDT and CDR2 is YYEEEE. Trimming took off 1 base at V and 5 bases at J, with 10 bases between the two ends. The CDR3 is 14 residues long. DNA for the CDR3: TGTGCCAGCAGCTTGCTAGCTAGCCAAAACATTCAGTACTTC. This gives the protein CASSLLASQNIQYF.

The chain recombines TRBV4-3 with TRBJ1-6; D is possibly TRBD1 (5 bases). V lost 0 bases to trimming and J lost 0 bases, with 18 bases between them. The CDR3 contains 20 residues. Germline CDR1 and CDR2: LGHNA and YSLEER. CDR3 in amino acids: CASSQDLGQGLYSYNSPLHF. The CDR3 bases are TGCGCCAGCAGCCAAGATCTCGGCCAGGGCTTGTACTCCTATAATTCACCCCTCCACTTT.

The CDR3 DNA follows: TGTGCCAGCAGTTCAGCAAACCAAGAGACCCAGTACTTC. It encodes CASSSANQETQYF. V usage is TRBV6-2 or TRBV6-3 and J usage is TRBJ2-5; D uncertain. This CDR3 region has 13 residues. Germline values: CDR1 MNHEY, CDR2 SVGEGT. Trimming stripped 4 bases from V and 0 bases from J, with 6 bases between.

V and J are TRBV4-2 and TRBJ1-1; D gene unclear. The CDR3 contains 12 residues. From germline, CDR1 is LGHNA and CDR2 YNFKEQ. Trimming took off 3 bases at V and 6 bases at J, with 8 bases between the two ends. The CDR3 sequence is CASSQAAAEAFF. CDR3 coding DNA: TGTGCCAGCAGCCAGGCGGCGGCTGAAGCTTTCTTT.

The V call is TRBV27, the J call TRBJ1-4; the D gene is possibly TRBD1 (6 bases). Between the trimmed V and J ends, which lost 0 bases and 7 bases, there was a span of 12 bases. The germline V gene encodes CDR1 MNHEY and CDR2 SMNVEV (reference sequence). The CDR3 consists of 15 residues. CDR3 sequence reads: CASSLSPGVGEKLFF. The DNA for the CDR3 is TGTGCCAGCAGTTTATCCCCAGGGGTCGGTGAAAAACTGTTTTTT. Variable domain in full (rest from reference TRBV27 and TRBJ1-4): EAQVTQNPRYLITVTGKKLTVTCSQNMNHEYMSWYRQDPGLGLRQIYYSMNVEVTDKGDVPEGYKVSRKEKRNFPLILESPSPNQTSLYFCASSLSPGVGEKLFFGSGTQLSVL.